This TCR beta chain was sequenced during a study of blood T cell repertoires in COVID-19. Using immunoSEQ multiplex PCR, the repertoire was profiled, and TCRdb retains in-frame clones only, with some absent. Of about 140,000 clones listed, 80% to 90% were seen once; the top ten hold roughly a tenth. V lost 5 bases to trimming and J lost 4 bases; unmatched junction nucleotides: 4. Germline CDR1 reads SGHVS; CDR2 reads FQNEAQ. The CDR3 contains 13 residues. J is TRBJ1-2 and V is TRBV7-8, with TRBD1 matching over 7 bases. The receptor was isolated from a man aged 55-75 years with active or convalescent COVID-19. Material for sequencing was peripheral blood. Written as DNA, the CDR3 is TGTGCCAGCAGCACGGGACAGTCCTATGGCTACACCTTC. Translation gives CASSTGQSYGYTF.